One and the same sample provided the 10 T cell receptor beta chains below, sequenced in a study of cytomegalovirus exposure and HLA in healthy donors. The primer mix had 60 Vbeta and 13 Jbeta primers. Data came from immunoSEQ multiplex PCR; TCRdb stores just in-frame clones and leaves some out. The sample's table shows under 70,000 clones. The specimen sequenced was PBMCs. These receptors were obtained from a female donor in good health and CMV-seropositive.

The chain employs TRBV7-2 and TRBJ1-2; perhaps TRBD1 as D (6 bases). Deletions cut 4 bases from V and 8 bases from J, with 14 bases between. The CDR3 runs to 13 residues. The germline CDR1 and CDR2 sequences are SGHTA and FQGNSA. CDR3 in DNA: TGTGCCAGCAGCTCGGACAGTTTGGAAGGCTACACCTTC. Its translation is CASSSDSLEGYTF.

The chain combines TRBV4-3 with TRBJ2-7; D not resolved. CDR1 and CDR2 (germline): LGHNA, YSLEER. V was clipped by 2 bases and J by 3 bases, with 14 bases between them. This CDR3 is built from 15 residues. CDR3 amino acids: CASSQIGGVDYEQYF. CDR3 DNA: TGCGCCAGCAGCCAAATTGGTGGAGTCGACTACGAGCAGTACTTC.

This sequence joins TRBV9 and TRBJ1-5; 7 nucleotides agree with TRBD1. The CDR3 totals 18 residues. Per the germline V gene, CDR1 is SGDLS and CDR2 is YYNGEE. J gave up 0 bases and V 3 bases, and 12 bases lay outside the gene matches. The DNA for the CDR3 is TGTGCCAGCAGCGCGGGGGGGGACAGCGTCTATAGCAATCAGCCCCAGCATTTT. Its translation: CASSAGGDSVYSNQPQHF.

This sequence joins TRBV5-4 and TRBJ1-2; 9 nucleotides agree with TRBD1. CDR1 is SGHNT and CDR2 is YYREEE in the germline V gene (reference sequence). The CDR3 sequence is 14 residues long. V shed 2 bases and J 6 bases; nucleotides not matched to a gene: 5. DNA of the CDR3: TGTGCCAGCAGCTTAATCGGGACAGGGAATGGCTACACCTTC. It specifies CASSLIGTGNGYTF.

The chain combines TRBV29-1 with TRBJ2-5, with 10 bases matching TRBD1. The J call could be wrong; TRBJ2-7 is a better fit for the DNA end. This CDR3 has 13 amino acids. Germline V CDR1 and CDR2: SQVTM, ANQGSEA. The chain's CDR3 is CSVGGQGNYEQYF. DNA for the CDR3: TGCAGCGTTGGGGGACAGGGGAACTACGAGCAGTACTTC.

The chain uses TRBV5-4 and TRBJ1-1; D may be TRBD1 (6 bases). The germline V gene encodes CDR1 SGHNT and CDR2 YYREEE (reference sequence). The CDR3 spans 14 residues. V was cut by 4 bases and J by 4 bases, with 14 bases left in between. Written as DNA, the CDR3 is TGTGCCAGCAGCCATAGAGGACAGCTCACTGAAGCTTTCTTT. Protein sequence: CASSHRGQLTEAFF.

The chain couples TRBV5-1 to TRBJ2-1; perhaps TRBD2 as D (5 bases). Trimming removed 0 bases from V and 6 bases from J, with 10 bases in between. Germline V lookup: CDR1 SGHRS, CDR2 YFSETQ. The CDR3 extends over 14 amino acids. CDR3 coding DNA: TGCGCCAGCAGCTTGGCCGCGGGCGGCAATGAGCAGTTCTTC. It codes for CASSLAAGGNEQFF.

The chain employs TRBV18 and TRBJ1-1; weak D call: TRBD1 (5 bases). The ends were cut back, 0 bases at V and 4 bases at J, with 18 bases in the middle. This CDR3 has 17 amino acids. Germline V gene sequence: CDR1 KGHSH, CDR2 LQKENI. The CDR3 nucleotides read TGTGCCAGCTCACCACCGGGCCTCCAGGGTAGGGCCACTGAAGCTTTCTTT. It encodes CASSPPGLQGRATEAFF.

The V call is TRBV4-1, the J call TRBJ1-2; no definite D call. There are 13 residues in the CDR3. Between the trimmed V and J ends, which lost 8 bases and 0 bases, there was a span of 10 bases. Per the germline V gene, CDR1 is MGHRA and CDR2 is YSYEKL. Here the CDR3 reads CASRHTANYGYTF. The DNA of the CDR3 is TGCGCCAGCCGACACACTGCTAACTATGGCTACACCTTC.

J is TRBJ1-2 and V is TRBV27; 9 bases fit TRBD1. CDR1 and CDR2 (germline): MNHEY, SMNVEV (reference sequence). This CDR3 has 15 residues. The trim removed 5 bases at V and 4 bases at J, leaving 8 bases unmatched. The CDR3 loop is CASSPAGTGSYGYTF. The CDR3 DNA sequence: TGTGCCAGCAGTCCAGCCGGGACAGGGAGCTATGGCTACACCTTC.